This is a list of T cell receptor beta chains from one sample in a study of shared clonotypes between healthy human individuals. Some clones are missing from TCRdb's copy, which holds only in-frame ones; the method was immunoSEQ multiplex PCR. This table has 2,500,000 or so clones, approximately 90% appearing once. The sequencing input was naive CD4+ T cells sorted from blood. The receptors here all came from a man aged 18-30 years in good health. Both conserved end residues are part of each CDR3. Each record gives: V gene, D gene, J gene, clone size, CDR3 protein, CDR3 DNA. D genes are given only for firm matches. Clone size is shown for a subset of rows, as once, few, many or a class of expanded clone.

TRBV28	NA	TRBJ1-5	NA	CASSTVYSNQPQHF	TGTGCCAGCAGTACAGTTTATAGCAATCAGCCCCAGCATTTT
TRBV6-6	TRBD1	TRBJ1-2	NA	CASSYTGDYGYTF	TGTGCCAGCAGTTACACAGGGGATTATGGCTACACCTTC
TRBV10-1	NA	TRBJ2-7	NA	CASSARERNYEQYF	TGCGCCAGCAGTGCCAGGGAGCGCAACTACGAGCAGTACTTC
TRBV18	TRBD1	TRBJ1-2	NA	CASSPPPGQVYGYTF	TGTGCCAGCTCACCACCCCCGGGACAGGTCTATGGCTACACCTTC
TRBV18	TRBD1	TRBJ2-4	NA	CASSPGQWHEVQYF	TGTGCCAGCTCACCGGGACAGTGGCACGAGGTTCAGTACTTC
TRBV27	NA	TRBJ1-6	NA	CASSPRDRLFYNSPLHF	TGTGCCAGCAGTCCTCGTGACAGACTATTCTATAATTCACCCCTCCACTTT
TRBV7-3	NA	TRBJ2-1	NA	CASSSRGGTYNEQFF	TGTGCCAGCAGCTCCCGAGGGGGGACTTACAATGAGCAGTTCTTC
TRBV2	NA	TRBJ2-7	NA	CASRKDRASSYEQYF	TGTGCCAGCAGGAAGGACAGAGCTTCATCCTACGAGCAGTACTTC
TRBV2	TRBD2	TRBJ2-1	NA	CASRENLAGGPGLQFF	TGTGCCAGCAGAGAGAACCTAGCGGGGGGGCCGGGCCTGCAGTTCTTC
TRBV9	TRBD2	TRBJ2-5	once	CASSVGLAGGWETQYF	TGTGCCAGCAGCGTAGGTCTAGCGGGGGGCTGGGAGACCCAGTACTTC
TRBV7-9	NA	TRBJ2-2	NA	CASSLMAGSNTGELFF	TGTGCCAGCAGCTTAATGGCGGGCTCGAACACCGGGGAGCTGTTTTTT
TRBV5-4	NA	TRBJ1-4	NA	CASSSGGTNEKLFF	TGTGCCAGCAGTTCTGGTGGAACTAATGAAAAACTGTTTTTT
TRBV5-4	TRBD1	TRBJ1-1	NA	CASRKSGQPVYTEAFF	TGTGCCAGCAGAAAGTCGGGACAGCCCGTTTACACTGAAGCTTTCTTT
TRBV30	NA	TRBJ2-5	NA	CAWSFTRPLETQYF	TGTGCCTGGAGTTTTACCCGACCTCTAGAGACCCAGTACTTC
TRBV5-8	TRBD1	TRBJ2-5	once	CASSLGQGKSETQYF	TGTGCCAGCAGCCTGGGACAGGGGAAGTCAGAGACCCAGTACTTC
TRBV19	NA	TRBJ2-1	NA	CASSSKRSGTYNEQFF	TGTGCCAGTAGTTCAAAGCGGAGCGGAACATACAATGAGCAGTTCTTC
TRBV5-1	NA	TRBJ1-1	NA	CASSSAGGNTEAFF	TGCGCCAGCAGTTCCGCGGGGGGGAACACTGAAGCTTTCTTT
TRBV6-6	NA	TRBJ1-2	NA	CASSYDSNYGYTF	TGTGCCAGCAGTTACGACAGCAACTATGGCTACACCTTC
TRBV25-1	TRBD1	TRBJ1-4	few	CASRDRGYEKLFF	TGTGCCAGCAGAGACAGGGGATATGAAAAACTGTTTTTT
TRBV7-2	NA	TRBJ2-2	NA	CASSFYTAGELFF	TGTGCCAGCAGCTTTTATACGGCCGGGGAGCTGTTTTTT
TRBV1	NA	TRBJ1-1	NA	CTSSVRGPTAMNTEAFF	TGCACCAGCAGCGTAAGGGGGCCCACAGCCATGAACACTGAAGCTTTCTTT
TRBV4-1	NA	TRBJ1-4	NA	CASSQGQRVANEKLFF	TGCGCCAGCAGCCAAGGGCAGCGGGTAGCTAATGAAAAACTGTTTTTT
TRBV7-9	NA	TRBJ1-2	once	CATDQPLEQLKSGEEGYTF	TGTGCCACCGACCAACCGCTCGAACAGCTTAAGTCCGGGGAGGAAGGCTACACCTTC
TRBV6-1	NA	TRBJ2-5	NA	CASSPRGTRTETQYF	TGTGCCAGCAGCCCCAGAGGAACTAGGACAGAGACCCAGTACTTC
TRBV18	NA	TRBJ1-4	NA	CASSPTRANEKLFF	TGTGCCAGCTCACCAACCCGGGCTAATGAAAAACTGTTTTTT
TRBV30	TRBD1	TRBJ1-5	NA	CAFGTDSNQPQHF	TGTGCCTTCGGGACAGATAGCAATCAGCCCCAGCATTTT
TRBV27	TRBD2	TRBJ2-3	NA	CASSRSGWDTQYF	TGTGCCAGCAGTCGTAGCGGGTGGGATACGCAGTATTTT
TRBV10-1	NA	TRBJ1-1	NA	CASSESTGKGTEAFF	TGCGCCAGCAGTGAGTCGACGGGGAAGGGCACTGAAGCTTTCTTT
TRBV29-1	NA	TRBJ1-6	NA	CSAGGLGSPLHF	TGCAGCGCGGGGGGCCTGGGTTCACCCCTCCACTTT
TRBV2	TRBD1	TRBJ1-4	NA	CASRDGQGGEKLFF	TGTGCCAGCAGGGATGGACAGGGCGGCGAAAAACTGTTTTTT
TRBV5-1	NA	TRBJ2-7	NA	CASSSRQAKYEQYF	TGCGCCAGCAGCTCAAGACAGGCTAAGTACGAGCAGTACTTC
TRBV6-5	TRBD1	TRBJ2-7	NA	CASSRLTGSYEQYF	TGTGCCAGCAGCCGACTGACAGGGTCCTACGAGCAGTACTTC
TRBV29-1	NA	TRBJ1-5	NA	CSVRNGGNQPQHF	TGCAGCGTTCGAAACGGGGGCAATCAGCCCCAGCATTTT
TRBV6-1	NA	TRBJ2-1	NA	CASSEALGPGMDEQFF	TGTGCCAGCAGTGAAGCGTTAGGACCTGGGATGGATGAGCAGTTCTTC
TRBV5-4	NA	TRBJ2-5	NA	CASSFAGQETQYF	TGTGCCAGCAGCTTTGCGGGGCAAGAGACCCAGTACTTC
TRBV19	TRBD1	TRBJ2-2	NA	CATSAQGDTGELFF	TGTGCCACCAGCGCACAGGGGGATACCGGGGAGCTGTTTTTT
TRBV10-2	NA	TRBJ1-5	NA	CASIETGGAGAQPQHF	TGCGCCAGCATTGAAACCGGTGGTGCGGGGGCTCAGCCCCAGCATTTT
TRBV30	NA	TRBJ2-7	NA	CAWSVSPEQYF	TGTGCCTGGAGTGTTTCTCCCGAGCAGTACTTC
TRBV2	NA	TRBJ2-1	NA	CASITDSAVYNEQFF	TGTGCCAGCATTACGGACAGCGCTGTATACAATGAGCAGTTCTTC
TRBV6-5	NA	TRBJ2-1	NA	CASSYGGPWDEQFF	TGTGCCAGCAGTTATGGAGGCCCTTGGGATGAGCAGTTCTTC
TRBV28	TRBD1	TRBJ2-6	NA	CASSLLTGVGPSGANVLTF	TGTGCCAGCAGTTTATTGACAGGGGTTGGGCCCTCTGGGGCCAACGTCCTGACTTTC
TRBV9	TRBD1	TRBJ1-2	NA	CASSVVPEGAGGYTF	TGTGCCAGCAGCGTAGTCCCGGAGGGGGCTGGGGGCTACACCTTC
TRBV18	TRBD1	TRBJ2-3	NA	CASSPGQVGTDTQYF	TGTGCCAGCTCACCGGGACAGGTTGGCACAGATACGCAGTATTTT
TRBV11-2	TRBD2	TRBJ2-1	once	CASSLGRSGGYNEQFF	TGTGCCAGCAGCTTAGGACGTAGCGGGGGCTACAATGAGCAGTTCTTC
TRBV27	NA	TRBJ2-1	NA	CASSPGGEQFF	TGTGCCAGCAGCCCTGGGGGTGAGCAGTTCTTC
TRBV7-2	NA	TRBJ2-3	NA	CASSLAPGGGSDTQYF	TGTGCCAGCAGCTTAGCGCCAGGGGGAGGGTCAGATACGCAGTATTTT
TRBV12-5	NA	TRBJ1-5	NA	CASGVNQPQHF	TGTGCTAGTGGGGTAAATCAGCCCCAGCATTTT
TRBV6-1	NA	TRBJ2-7	once	CASSERNGRFVYEQYF	TGTGCCAGCAGTGAAAGGAACGGCAGGTTCGTCTACGAGCAGTACTTC
TRBV9	NA	TRBJ2-7	NA	CASSPSSGGHNEQYF	TGTGCCAGCAGCCCCTCGTCAGGGGGGCACAACGAGCAGTACTTC
TRBV20-1	NA	TRBJ2-3	once	CSARADEQYF	TGCAGTGCTAGAGCCGACGAGCAGTATTTT
TRBV4-1	TRBD2	TRBJ2-7	NA	CASSQGLAGGYQSYEQYF	TGCGCCAGCAGCCAAGGACTAGCGGGAGGTTACCAGTCCTACGAGCAGTACTTC
TRBV7-9	TRBD1	TRBJ1-4	NA	CASSGSRTGDEKLFF	TGTGCCAGCAGCGGCAGCAGGACAGGAGACGAAAAACTGTTTTTT
TRBV5-4	NA	TRBJ2-3	NA	CASSLEGRGVGTDTQYF	TGTGCCAGCAGCTTGGAGGGCCGGGGAGTGGGCACAGATACGCAGTATTTT
TRBV13	NA	TRBJ2-2	NA	CASSLVRGTGELFF	TGTGCCAGCAGCTTGGTCCGAGGAACCGGGGAGCTGTTTTTT
TRBV5-1	TRBD1	TRBJ2-1	NA	CASSLVQGAPNEQFF	TGCGCCAGCAGCTTAGTACAGGGGGCCCCCAATGAGCAGTTCTTC